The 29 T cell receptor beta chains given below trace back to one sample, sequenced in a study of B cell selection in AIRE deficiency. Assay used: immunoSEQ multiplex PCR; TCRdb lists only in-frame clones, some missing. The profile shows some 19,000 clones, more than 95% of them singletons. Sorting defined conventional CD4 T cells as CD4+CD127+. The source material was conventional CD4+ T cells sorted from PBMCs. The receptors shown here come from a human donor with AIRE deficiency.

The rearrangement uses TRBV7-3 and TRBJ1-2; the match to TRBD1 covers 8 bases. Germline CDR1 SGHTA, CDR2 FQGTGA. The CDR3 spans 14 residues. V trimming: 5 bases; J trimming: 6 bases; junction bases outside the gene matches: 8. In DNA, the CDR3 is TGTGCCAGCAGCCCACAGGGGGTTCATAATGGCTACACCTTC. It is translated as CASSPQGVHNGYTF.

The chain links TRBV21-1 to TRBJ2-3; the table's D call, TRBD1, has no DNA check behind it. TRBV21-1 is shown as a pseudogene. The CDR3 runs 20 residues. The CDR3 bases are TGTGCCAGCAGCAAAGGGGGGCATGGCCTGGCACAGGGGAACCCAGATACGCAGTATTTT. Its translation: CASSKGGHGLAQGNPDTQYF.

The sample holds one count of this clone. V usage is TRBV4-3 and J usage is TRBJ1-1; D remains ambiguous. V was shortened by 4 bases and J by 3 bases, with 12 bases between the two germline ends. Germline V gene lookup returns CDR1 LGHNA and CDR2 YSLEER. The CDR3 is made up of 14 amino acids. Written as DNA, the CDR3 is TGCGCCAGCAGCCTGCGAGGTGGGGACACTGAAGCTTTCTTT. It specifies CASSLRGGDTEAFF.

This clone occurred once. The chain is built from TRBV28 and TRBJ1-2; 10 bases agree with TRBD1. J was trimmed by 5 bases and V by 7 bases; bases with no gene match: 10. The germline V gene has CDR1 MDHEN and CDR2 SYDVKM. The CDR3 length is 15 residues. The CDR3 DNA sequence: TGTGCCAGCAACATACCGGGACAGGGGAAGTATGGCTACACCTTC. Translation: CASNIPGQGKYGYTF.

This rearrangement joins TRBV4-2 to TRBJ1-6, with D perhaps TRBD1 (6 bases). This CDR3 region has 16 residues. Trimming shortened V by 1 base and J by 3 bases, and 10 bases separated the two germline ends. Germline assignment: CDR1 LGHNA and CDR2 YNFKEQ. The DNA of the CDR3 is TGTGCCAGCAGCCAAGTGGCAGGGGACTATAATTCACCCCTCCACTTT. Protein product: CASSQVAGDYNSPLHF.

The CDR3 spells CASSLVGDTEAFF. In nucleotides, the CDR3 is TGCGCCAGCAGCTTGGTGGGGGACACTGAAGCTTTCTTT. The chain recombines TRBV5-1 with TRBJ1-1; perhaps TRBD1 as D (5 bases). In germline, CDR1 is SGHRS, CDR2 YFSETQ. V lost 0 bases and J lost 3, with 6 bases in between. There are 13 residues in the CDR3.

Here the CDR3 reads CASSLRSGQGGQPQHF. Written as DNA, the CDR3 is TGTGCCAGTAGTCTAAGATCGGGACAGGGTGGTCAGCCCCAGCATTTT. The V and J genes are TRBV19 and TRBJ1-5, with 9 nucleotides matching TRBD1. Germline-derived CDR1 and CDR2 are LNHDA and SQIVND (reference sequence). The J segment lost 6 bases and the V segment lost 5 bases, leaving 11 bases of the junction unmatched. The CDR3 is 16 residues long.

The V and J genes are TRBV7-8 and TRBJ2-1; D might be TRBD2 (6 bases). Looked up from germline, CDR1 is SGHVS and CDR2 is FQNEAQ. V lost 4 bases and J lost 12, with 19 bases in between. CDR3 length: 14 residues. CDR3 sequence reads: CASSSRGAMRGQFF. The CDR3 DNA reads TGTGCCAGCAGCTCGCGGGGCGCAATGAGAGGGCAGTTCTTC.

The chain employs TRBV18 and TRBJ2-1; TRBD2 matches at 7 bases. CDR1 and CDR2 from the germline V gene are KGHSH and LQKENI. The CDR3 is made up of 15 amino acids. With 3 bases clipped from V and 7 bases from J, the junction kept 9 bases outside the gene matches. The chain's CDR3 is CASSPRAGTGNEQFF. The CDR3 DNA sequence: TGTGCCAGCTCACCTAGAGCGGGAACGGGGAATGAGCAGTTCTTC.

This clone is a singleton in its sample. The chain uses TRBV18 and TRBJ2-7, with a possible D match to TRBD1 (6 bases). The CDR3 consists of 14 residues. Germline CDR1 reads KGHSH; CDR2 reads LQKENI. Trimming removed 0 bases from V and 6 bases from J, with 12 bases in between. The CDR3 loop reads CASSPPSQGAEQYF. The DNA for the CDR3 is TGTGCCAGCTCACCACCATCACAGGGAGCCGAGCAGTACTTC.

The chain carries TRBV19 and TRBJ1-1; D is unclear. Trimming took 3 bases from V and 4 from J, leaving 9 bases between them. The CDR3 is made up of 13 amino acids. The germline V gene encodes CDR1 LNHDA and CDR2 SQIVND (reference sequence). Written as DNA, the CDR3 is TGTGCCAGTAGTATGGGTCTCGGCACTGAAGCTTTCTTT. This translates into CASSMGLGTEAFF.

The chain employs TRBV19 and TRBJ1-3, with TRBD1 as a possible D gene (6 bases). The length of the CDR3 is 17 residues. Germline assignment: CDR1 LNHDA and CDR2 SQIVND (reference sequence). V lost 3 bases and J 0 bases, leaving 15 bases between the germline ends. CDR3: CASSIVGALSSGNTIYF. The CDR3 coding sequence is TGTGCCAGTAGTATCGTGGGGGCCTTGAGCTCTGGAAACACCATATATTTT.

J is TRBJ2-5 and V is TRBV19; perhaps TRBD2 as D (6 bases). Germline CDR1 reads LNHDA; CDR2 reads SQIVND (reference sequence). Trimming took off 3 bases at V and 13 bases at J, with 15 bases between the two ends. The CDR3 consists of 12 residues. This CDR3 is CASSMGPRRVYF. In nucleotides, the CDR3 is TGTGCCAGTAGTATGGGCCCCCGGAGGGTGTACTTC.

CDR3 DNA: TGTGCCAGCAGTGCGATAGACAGGGGGCCCCGCATCGAGCAGTTCTTC. Protein sequence: CASSAIDRGPRIEQFF. The J gene is TRBJ2-1, the V gene TRBV6-1; 10 bases align to TRBD1. The V and J ends lost 4 bases and 10 bases, in that order; junction bases with no gene match: 13. Germline CDR1 and CDR2: MNHNS and SASEGT. This CDR3 contains 16 residues.

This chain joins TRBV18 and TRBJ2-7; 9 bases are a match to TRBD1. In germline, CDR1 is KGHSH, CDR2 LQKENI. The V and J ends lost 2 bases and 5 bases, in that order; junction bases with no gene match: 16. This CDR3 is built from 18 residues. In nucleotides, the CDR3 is TGTGCCAGCTCACCAAGACCGTTGACGGGGACAGGGCTCCACGAGCAGTACTTC. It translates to CASSPRPLTGTGLHEQYF. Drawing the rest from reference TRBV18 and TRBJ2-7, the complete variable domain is NAGVMQNPRHLVRRRGQEARLRCSPMKGHSHVYWYRQLPEEGLKFMVYLQKENIIDESGMPKERFSAEFPKEGPSILRIQQVVRGDSAAYFCASSPRPLTGTGLHEQYFGPGTRLTVT.

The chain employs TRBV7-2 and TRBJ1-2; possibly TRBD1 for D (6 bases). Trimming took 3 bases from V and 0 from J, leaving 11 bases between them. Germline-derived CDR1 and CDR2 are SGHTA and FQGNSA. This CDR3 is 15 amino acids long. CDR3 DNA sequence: TGTGCCAGCAGCTTTACAGGGAAGGCTAACTATGGCTACACCTTC. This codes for CASSFTGKANYGYTF.

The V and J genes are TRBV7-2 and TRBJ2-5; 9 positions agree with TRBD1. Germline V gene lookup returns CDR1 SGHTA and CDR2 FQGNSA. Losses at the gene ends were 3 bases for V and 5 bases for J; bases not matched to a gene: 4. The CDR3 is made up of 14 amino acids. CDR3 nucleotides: TGTGCCAGCAGCTTCCGACAGGGGGGGGAGACCCAGTACTTC. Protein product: CASSFRQGGETQYF.

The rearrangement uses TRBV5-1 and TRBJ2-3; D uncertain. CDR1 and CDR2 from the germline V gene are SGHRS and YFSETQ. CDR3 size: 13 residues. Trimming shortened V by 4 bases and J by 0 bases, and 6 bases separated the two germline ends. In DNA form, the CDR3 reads TGCGCCAGCAGCCCACTGAGCACAGATACGCAGTATTTT. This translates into CASSPLSTDTQYF. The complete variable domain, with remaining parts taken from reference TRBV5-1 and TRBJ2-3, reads KAGVTQTPRYLIKTRGQQVTLSCSPISGHRSVSWYQQTPGQGLQFLFEYFSETQRNKGNFPGRFSGRQFSNSRSEMNVSTLELGDSALYLCASSPLSTDTQYFGPGTRLTVL.

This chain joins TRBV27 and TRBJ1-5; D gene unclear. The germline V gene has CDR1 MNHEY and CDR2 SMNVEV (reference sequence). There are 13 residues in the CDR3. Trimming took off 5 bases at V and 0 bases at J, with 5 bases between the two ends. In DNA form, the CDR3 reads TGTGCCAGCAGTCACAGTAGCAATCAGCCCCAGCATTTT. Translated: CASSHSSNQPQHF.

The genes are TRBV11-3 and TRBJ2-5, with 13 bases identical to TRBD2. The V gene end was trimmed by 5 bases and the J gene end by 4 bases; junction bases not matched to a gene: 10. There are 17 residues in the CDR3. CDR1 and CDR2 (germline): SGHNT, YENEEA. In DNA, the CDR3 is TGTGCCAGCAGCCAAAGGACTAGCGGGAGTGGGGGAGAGACCCAGTACTTC. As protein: CASSQRTSGSGGETQYF. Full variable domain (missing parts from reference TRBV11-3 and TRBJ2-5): EAGVVQSPRYKIIEKKQPVAFWCNPISGHNTLYWYLQNLGQGPELLIRYENEEAVDDSQLPKDRFSAERLKGVDSTLKIQPAELGDSAVYLCASSQRTSGSGGETQYFGPGTRLLVL.

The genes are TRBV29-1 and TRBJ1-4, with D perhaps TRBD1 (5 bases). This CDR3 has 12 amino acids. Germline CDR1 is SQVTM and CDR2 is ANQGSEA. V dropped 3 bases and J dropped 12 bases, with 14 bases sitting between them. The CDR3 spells CSVDGGDSELFF. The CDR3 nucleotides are TGCAGCGTTGACGGAGGGGATTCGGAACTGTTTTTT.

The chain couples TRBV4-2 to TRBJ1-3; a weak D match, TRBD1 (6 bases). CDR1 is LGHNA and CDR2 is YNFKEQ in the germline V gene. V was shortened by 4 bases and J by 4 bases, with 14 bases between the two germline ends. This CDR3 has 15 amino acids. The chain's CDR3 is CASSLSGQLGNTIYF. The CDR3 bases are TGTGCCAGCAGCCTCTCCGGACAGCTAGGAAACACCATATATTTT.

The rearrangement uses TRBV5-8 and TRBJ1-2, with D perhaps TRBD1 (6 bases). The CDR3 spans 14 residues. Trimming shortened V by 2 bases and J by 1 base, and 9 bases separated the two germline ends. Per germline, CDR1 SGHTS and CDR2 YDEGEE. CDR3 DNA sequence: TGTGCCAGCAGCTTAACAGGGTTTAACTATGGCTACACCTTC. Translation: CASSLTGFNYGYTF.

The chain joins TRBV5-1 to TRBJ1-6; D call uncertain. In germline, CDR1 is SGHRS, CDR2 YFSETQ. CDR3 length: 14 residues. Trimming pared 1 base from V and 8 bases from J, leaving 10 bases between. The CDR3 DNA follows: TGCGCCAGCAGCTTGAGAACGGCGTATTCACCCCTCCACTTT. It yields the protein CASSLRTAYSPLHF.

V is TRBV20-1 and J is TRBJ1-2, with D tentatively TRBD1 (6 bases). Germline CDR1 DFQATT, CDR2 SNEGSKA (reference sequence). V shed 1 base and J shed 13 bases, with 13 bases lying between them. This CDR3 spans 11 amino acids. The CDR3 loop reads CSARGQAGGTF. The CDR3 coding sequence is TGCAGTGCTAGAGGACAGGCCGGCGGCACCTTC.

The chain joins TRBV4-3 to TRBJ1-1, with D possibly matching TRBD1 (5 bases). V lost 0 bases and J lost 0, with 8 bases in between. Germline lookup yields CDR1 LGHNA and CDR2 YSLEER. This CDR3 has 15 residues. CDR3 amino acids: CASSQDPGMNTEAFF. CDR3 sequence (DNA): TGCGCCAGCAGCCAAGATCCAGGGATGAACACTGAAGCTTTCTTT.

Written as DNA, the CDR3 is TGTGCCAGTAGGCAAGCCGGGACAGTCAATCAGCCCCAGCATTTT. Its translation is CASRQAGTVNQPQHF. The chain carries TRBV19 and TRBJ1-5, with 7 nucleotides matching TRBD1. Unmatched junction bases numbered 8, after V lost 6 bases and J lost 3 bases. Per germline, CDR1 LNHDA and CDR2 SQIVND (reference sequence). The length of the CDR3 is 15 residues.

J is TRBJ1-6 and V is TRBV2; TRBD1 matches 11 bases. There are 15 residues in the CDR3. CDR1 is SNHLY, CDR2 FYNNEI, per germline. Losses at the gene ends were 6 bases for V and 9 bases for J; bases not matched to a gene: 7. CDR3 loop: CASRTRTGGGSPLHF. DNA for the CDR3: TGTGCCAGCAGGACACGGACAGGGGGCGGTTCACCCCTCCACTTT.

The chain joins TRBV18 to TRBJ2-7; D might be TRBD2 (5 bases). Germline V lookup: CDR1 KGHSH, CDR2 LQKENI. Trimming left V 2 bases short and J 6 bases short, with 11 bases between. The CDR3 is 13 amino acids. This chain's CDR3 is CASSPSPGSEQYF. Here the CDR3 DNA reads TGTGCCAGCTCACCATCCCCGGGATCCGAGCAGTACTTC.